This is a list of T cell receptor beta chains from one sample in a study of cytomegalovirus exposure and HLA in healthy donors. Assay used: immunoSEQ multiplex PCR; TCRdb lists only in-frame clones, some missing. The table shows 100,000 to 150,000 clones, with roughly nine tenths occurring only once. Input material: PBMCs. The origin of the receptors is a woman aged 18 to 35 in good health and CMV-seronegative. CDR3s include the opening cysteine and the closing phenylalanine or tryptophan. The order of the fields is clone size, J gene, D gene, V gene, CDR3 DNA, CDR3 protein. D genes are given only for firm matches. Some rows have no size entry. The others give once, few or many, or a class for an expanded clone.

clone_size: .
j_call: TRBJ2-7
d_call: TRBD1
v_call: TRBV11-2
cdr3_nt: TGTGCCAGCAGCGTGGGACAGGGTTCGTCCTACGAGCAGTACTTC
cdr3_aa: CASSVGQGSSYEQYF

clone_size: .
j_call: TRBJ1-2
d_call: .
v_call: TRBV2
cdr3_nt: TGTGCCAGCAGCGGCCAGGGGCTTAGTCATGGCTACACCTTC
cdr3_aa: CASSGQGLSHGYTF

clone_size: .
j_call: TRBJ2-2
d_call: .
v_call: TRBV11-2
cdr3_nt: TGTGCCAGCAGCGAACAGAACACCGGGGAGCTGTTTTTT
cdr3_aa: CASSEQNTGELFF

clone_size: .
j_call: TRBJ1-1
d_call: .
v_call: TRBV5-1
cdr3_nt: TGCGCCAGCACCTTTGGAATAGACAAATTTAACACTGAAGCTTTCTTT
cdr3_aa: CASTFGIDKFNTEAFF

clone_size: .
j_call: TRBJ2-7
d_call: .
v_call: TRBV13
cdr3_nt: TGTGCCAGCAGCCCCGACAGGAGCATCTACGAGCAGTACTTC
cdr3_aa: CASSPDRSIYEQYF

clone_size: .
j_call: TRBJ2-1
d_call: .
v_call: TRBV9
cdr3_nt: TGTGCCAGCAGCGTAGGACTAGGCGCCTACAATGAGCAGTTCTTC
cdr3_aa: CASSVGLGAYNEQFF

clone_size: few
j_call: TRBJ1-1
d_call: TRBD1
v_call: TRBV4-2
cdr3_nt: TGTGCCAGCAGCCAGGGACAGGGGGCCATGAACACTGAAGCTTTCTTT
cdr3_aa: CASSQGQGAMNTEAFF

clone_size: .
j_call: TRBJ2-7
d_call: TRBD1
v_call: TRBV18
cdr3_nt: TGTGCCAGCTCAGCCGGGACAGCAAGCTCCTACGAGCAGTACTTC
cdr3_aa: CASSAGTASSYEQYF

clone_size: .
j_call: TRBJ2-1
d_call: TRBD2
v_call: TRBV5-1
cdr3_nt: TGCGCCAGCAGCTTTGTGGGAGGGAATGAGCAGTTCTTC
cdr3_aa: CASSFVGGNEQFF

clone_size: many
j_call: TRBJ1-6
d_call: TRBD1
v_call: TRBV11-2
cdr3_nt: TGTGCCAGCAGCTTCAGGGGGCGCAATTCACCCCTCCACTTT
cdr3_aa: CASSFRGRNSPLHF

clone_size: .
j_call: TRBJ1-4
d_call: .
v_call: TRBV9
cdr3_nt: TGTGCCAGCAGCCCGGGGGGTTACAATGAAAAACTGTTTTTT
cdr3_aa: CASSPGGYNEKLFF

clone_size: .
j_call: TRBJ1-1
d_call: .
v_call: TRBV19
cdr3_nt: TGTGCCAGTAGGGGACTGCTAAACACTGAAGCTTTCTTT
cdr3_aa: CASRGLLNTEAFF

clone_size: .
j_call: TRBJ2-1
d_call: .
v_call: TRBV18
cdr3_nt: TGTGCCAGCTCACCACGGGCCTCCAATGAGCAGTTCTTC
cdr3_aa: CASSPRASNEQFF

clone_size: .
j_call: TRBJ2-5
d_call: .
v_call: TRBV29-1
cdr3_nt: TGCAGCGTTGAAGAGGGGGCAGAGACCCAGTACTTC
cdr3_aa: CSVEEGAETQYF

clone_size: .
j_call: TRBJ2-3
d_call: .
v_call: TRBV7-8
cdr3_nt: TGTGCCAGCAGCTCCCTCAATACCCCCGGGACAGATACGCAGTATTTT
cdr3_aa: CASSSLNTPGTDTQYF

clone_size: .
j_call: TRBJ1-2
d_call: TRBD1
v_call: TRBV5-4
cdr3_nt: TGTGCCAGCAGCGGGAGACAGGGCGCGGAGTATGGCTACACCTTC
cdr3_aa: CASSGRQGAEYGYTF

clone_size: .
j_call: TRBJ1-4
d_call: .
v_call: TRBV7-2
cdr3_nt: TGTGCCAGCAGCTTTTTGACGGGGGAAAAACTGTTTTTT
cdr3_aa: CASSFLTGEKLFF